Listed below are T cell receptor beta chains from one sample, sequenced in a study of cytomegalovirus exposure and HLA in healthy donors. TCRdb's copy holds only in-frame clones and misses some; the assay was immunoSEQ multiplex PCR. The repertoire has roughly 180,000 clones, more than 75% of them found once; the top ten carry 1.5% to 1.9%. Material for sequencing was PBMCs. Receptors were obtained from a man aged 40-50 years in good health and CMV-seronegative. Each CDR3 is given with its conserved first and last residue. D genes are given only for firm matches. Clone size appears in some rows only: once, few, many, or a class for an expanded clone.

TRBV4-1	17	TRBJ2-5	.	TRBD2	CASSQDRGEGLGETQYF	TGCGCCAGCAGCCAAGATCGGGGGGAGGGCCTGGGAGAGACCCAGTACTTC
TRBV9	15	TRBJ2-5	.	.	CASSVTSFLQETQYF	TGTGCCAGCAGCGTAACTAGCTTTTTACAAGAGACCCAGTACTTC
TRBV7-3	14	TRBJ2-3	once	.	CASSFAGATDTQYF	TGTGCCAGCAGCTTTGCGGGGGCCACAGATACGCAGTATTTT
TRBV28	12	TRBJ2-7	.	TRBD2	CASQAGGREQYF	TGTGCCAGCCAAGCGGGAGGGCGTGAGCAGTACTTC
TRBV7-2	16	TRBJ1-2	few	TRBD1	CASSLGGQGITGGYTF	TGTGCCAGCAGCTTGGGGGGACAGGGTATCACGGGCGGCTACACCTTC
TRBV7-9	18	TRBJ2-1	.	TRBD2	CASSPPTSGGLSYNEQFF	TGTGCCAGCAGCCCCCCGACTAGCGGGGGGCTGTCGTACAATGAGCAGTTCTTC
TRBV9	14	TRBJ1-2	few	.	CASSVALLGDGYTF	TGTGCCAGCAGCGTAGCTCTCTTAGGGGATGGCTACACCTTC
TRBV30	14	TRBJ1-5	.	.	CAWTTPGENQPQHF	TGTGCCTGGACGACCCCAGGGGAGAATCAGCCCCAGCATTTT
TRBV6-5	13	TRBJ2-5	.	.	CATQRGFGETQYF	TGTGCCACCCAGCGAGGGTTTGGAGAGACCCAGTACTTC
TRBV10-3	14	TRBJ2-3	.	.	CAISEGRVTDTQYF	TGTGCCATCAGTGAGGGCAGGGTCACAGATACGCAGTATTTT